These 22 T cell receptor beta chains originate from one sample sequenced in a study of T cells in Graves' hyperthyroidism and ophthalmopathy. Amplification of TCR beta CDR3 regions used RNA as the template. Primed by the HTBI set, a first-round RT-PCR was run on the TCR CDR3. TCRdb passed the multiplex PCR reads through MiXCR, listing each CDR3 protein once. The table records approximately 690,000 distinct CDR3 sequences, around 20% of them present only once. Sequencing was carried out using blood. Receptors originate from a man aged 30-40 years with Graves' ophthalmopathy.

In this sample, this clonotype turned up many times. The rearrangement uses TRBV30 and TRBJ2-3; 10 nucleotides align to TRBD2. The CDR3 covers 15 residues. Looked up from germline, CDR1 is GTSNPN and CDR2 is SVGIG (reference sequence). Germline trimming cut 2 bases from V and 5 bases from J; bases unmatched to any gene: 7. CDR3 protein: CAWSPASGRGDTQYF. The DNA of the CDR3 is TGTGCCTGGAGTCCGGCTAGCGGGAGAGGAGATACGCAGTATTTT.

The genes are TRBV7-9 and TRBJ1-4, with D perhaps TRBD1 (6 bases). V was clipped by 1 base and J by 7 bases, with 13 bases between them. Germline CDR1 and CDR2: SEHNR and FQNEAQ (reference sequence). This CDR3 is 15 amino acids long. In DNA form, the CDR3 reads TGTGCCAGCAGCTTAGGGCAGGGGCTGCCTGAAAAACTGTTTTTT. Protein product: CASSLGQGLPEKLFF.

The gene calls are TRBV18 and TRBJ1-2; weak D call: TRBD1 (5 bases). The V end was cut by 1 base, the J end by 4 bases, with 19 bases between. The germline gives CDR1 KGHSH, CDR2 LQKENI. This CDR3 has 17 amino acids. CDR3 residues: CASSPRGQPQGSYGYTF. CDR3 bases: TGTGCCAGCTCACCACGGGGCCAACCTCAGGGTAGCTATGGCTACACCTTC.

This clonotype was observed at least ten times. V gene TRBV20-1 combines with J gene TRBJ2-2; D is ambiguous. CDR3 size: 12 residues. Between the trimmed V and J ends, which lost 3 bases and 6 bases, there was a span of 8 bases. Germline V gene lookup returns CDR1 DFQATT and CDR2 SNEGSKA (reference sequence). Here the CDR3 DNA reads TGCAGTGCTAGCGGCCAAGCCGGGGAGCTGTTTTTT. It codes for CSASGQAGELFF.

This clonotype was counted between two and nine times. The chain employs TRBV5-1 and TRBJ1-1; TRBD1 matches at 7 bases. CDR1 is SGHRS and CDR2 is YFSETQ in the germline V gene. The CDR3 has 15 residues. Trimming at V came to 2 bases and at J to 5 bases, leaving 9 bases not matched to a gene. CDR3 region: CASSLTDRVGTEAFF. DNA for the CDR3: TGCGCCAGCAGCTTAACCGACAGGGTAGGAACTGAAGCTTTCTTT.

The V call is TRBV2, the J call TRBJ1-5; perhaps TRBD1 as D (6 bases). Germline values: CDR1 SNHLY, CDR2 FYNNEI. This CDR3 comprises 13 residues. V was trimmed by 6 bases and J by 9 bases, leaving 15 bases between them. The chain's CDR3 is CASRTTGPGPQHF. As DNA, the CDR3 is TGTGCCAGCAGGACTACAGGGCCAGGGCCCCAGCATTTT.

This clonotype was found many times. The genes are TRBV6-2 or TRBV6-3 and TRBJ2-7; possibly TRBD1 for D (5 bases). Trimming removed 2 bases from V and 5 bases from J, with 16 bases in between. From germline, CDR1 is MNHEY and CDR2 SVGEGT. This CDR3 has 15 residues. CDR3 DNA: TGTGCCAGCAGTTACGAGGATCAGGGCGGCAACGAGCAGTACTTC. Its protein product is CASSYEDQGGNEQYF.

The chain employs TRBV6-2 or TRBV6-3 and TRBJ1-1, with 7 bases that match TRBD1. The CDR3 has 15 residues. From germline, CDR1 is MNHEY and CDR2 SVGEGT. With V trimmed by 6 bases and J by 4 bases, 11 bases remained unmatched. This CDR3 is CASRPTGESGTEAFF. CDR3 coding DNA: TGTGCCAGCAGGCCCACAGGGGAGAGCGGCACTGAAGCTTTCTTT.

This clonotype was counted ten times or more. The chain has TRBV2 and TRBJ2-2, with D perhaps TRBD1 (7 bases). Germline V gene sequence: CDR1 SNHLY, CDR2 FYNNEI. The CDR3 extends over 15 amino acids. V lost 5 bases and J lost 6, with 16 bases in between. The CDR3 sequence is CASSPPRGAPGELFF. In nucleotides, the CDR3 is TGTGCCAGCAGTCCCCCCAGGGGGGCTCCCGGGGAGCTGTTTTTT.

Concerning this clonotype: Being one base from a much bigger clone, this may be a read error. This chain joins TRBV28 and TRBJ2-5; possibly TRBD1 or TRBD2 for D (5 bases each). The CDR3 is made up of 14 amino acids. Germline V lookup: CDR1 MDHEN, CDR2 SYDVKM. V was pared by 5 bases and J by 14 bases, with 24 bases between. The CDR3 DNA is TGTGCCAGCAGTGGGGGTGGGGCAGCCCGTGGGGTATACTTC. The encoded protein is CASSGGGAARGVYF.

This clonotype came up many times. The rearrangement joins TRBV20-1 to TRBJ2-1; D not certain. The CDR3 is made up of 16 amino acids. Germline loops: CDR1 DFQATT, CDR2 SNEGSKA (reference sequence). V was pared by 0 bases and J by 1 base, with 13 bases between. The CDR3 protein is CSARDLNLLSYNEQFF. DNA of the CDR3: TGCAGTGCTAGAGATCTGAACCTCCTATCCTACAATGAGCAGTTCTTC.

This clonotype was observed at least ten times. J is TRBJ2-1 and V is TRBV20-1; D gene uncertain. The germline V and J ends were trimmed by 6 bases and 2 bases, with 14 bases remaining between them. From germline, CDR1 is DFQATT and CDR2 SNEGSKA (reference sequence). The CDR3 consists of 14 residues. The CDR3 sequence is CSATVRAAYNEQFF. CDR3 nucleotides: TGCAGTGCGACTGTCCGGGCCGCCTACAATGAGCAGTTCTTC.

The chain's CDR3 is CAVGRGSEQYF. The DNA of the CDR3 is TGCGCTGTGGGTAGGGGGAGCGAGCAGTACTTC. The rearrangement uses TRBV4-1 and TRBJ2-7; tentative D call: TRBD1 (6 bases). The CDR3 loop spans 11 amino acids. CDR1 is MGHRA, CDR2 YSYEKL, per germline.

This sequence joins TRBV6-1 and TRBJ2-6; TRBD1 might be the D (6 bases). Trimming shortened V by 3 bases and J by 1 base, and 13 bases separated the two germline ends. Looked up from germline, CDR1 is MNHNS and CDR2 is SASEGT. CDR3 length equals 17 residues. The CDR3 reads CASSDSQGISGANVLTF. The DNA for the CDR3 is TGTGCCAGCAGTGACTCCCAGGGGATATCTGGGGCCAACGTCCTGACTTTC.

This clonotype was recorded at least ten times. For the CDR3, the DNA is TGTGCCAGCAGTTTATATGGCGGGCCCACAGATACGCAGTATTTT. Translated, it gives CASSLYGGPTDTQYF. The rearrangement joins TRBV12-3 or TRBV12-4 to TRBJ2-3; TRBD2 might be the D (5 bases). V was shortened by 2 bases and J by 2 bases, with 11 bases between the two germline ends. The CDR3 runs to 15 residues.

This clonotype was recorded a few times. The V gene is TRBV14, the J gene TRBJ2-1, with TRBD2 matching 8 bases. This CDR3 is built from 14 residues. V lost 0 bases to trimming and J lost 9 bases; unmatched junction nucleotides: 4. Germline V gene lookup returns CDR1 SGHDN and CDR2 FVKESK. CDR3 sequence reads: CASSQEAGASEQFF. CDR3 nucleotide sequence: TGTGCCAGCAGCCAAGAAGCGGGGGCTAGTGAGCAGTTCTTC.

The chain carries TRBV10-3 and TRBJ2-3; 10 bases map to TRBD1. The CDR3 totals 14 residues. The germline gives CDR1 ENHRY, CDR2 SYGVKD. V was clipped by 6 bases and J by 4 bases; unmatched bases: 4. The CDR3 region has the DNA TGTGCCATCAGCGGGACAGGGGTCTCAGATACGCAGTATTTT. Its protein is CAISGTGVSDTQYF.

The rearrangement links TRBV20-1 to TRBJ2-1, with 9 bases lining up with TRBD2. Germline V gives CDR1 DFQATT, CDR2 SNEGSKA (reference sequence). The CDR3 has 16 residues. V shed 0 bases, J shed 4 bases, and the junction held 7 bases outside the gene matches. CDR3 residues: CSARDAGGPSYNEQFF. The DNA for the CDR3 is TGCAGTGCTAGAGACGCGGGAGGGCCCTCGTACAATGAGCAGTTCTTC.

This clonotype was recorded many times. This sequence joins TRBV27 and TRBJ1-1; D might be TRBD1 (5 bases). The V gene's germline CDR1 is MNHEY and CDR2 SMNVEV (reference sequence). Trimming shortened V by 3 bases and J by 2 bases, and 13 bases separated the two germline ends. The CDR3 is 15 amino acids. CDR3 region: CASSFGGRKNTEAFF. CDR3 bases: TGTGCCAGCAGTTTTGGGGGACGGAAAAACACTGAAGCTTTCTTT.

Ten or more counts support this clonotype. The CDR3 region has the DNA TGTGCCAGCAGTTCGACAGGGGACTCGCTATATGGCTACACCTTC. Translating gives CASSSTGDSLYGYTF. V and J are TRBV28 and TRBJ1-2; 8 bases agree with TRBD1. The germline gives CDR1 MDHEN, CDR2 SYDVKM. V lost 4 bases to trimming and J lost 5 bases; unmatched junction nucleotides: 9. The CDR3 length is 15 residues.

This clonotype was observed a handful of times. This chain connects TRBV20-1 to TRBJ1-1; possibly TRBD1 for D (5 bases). Looked up from germline, CDR1 is DFQATT and CDR2 is SNEGSKA (reference sequence). The CDR3 spans 13 residues. The V end lost 6 bases, the J end lost 0 bases, and 11 bases lay between the germline ends. The CDR3 coding sequence is TGCAGTGCCAAGGACACAATGAACACTGAAGCTTTCTTT. Its protein is CSAKDTMNTEAFF.

The chain joins TRBV6-1 to TRBJ2-5, with 10 bases that match TRBD2. Germline V CDR1 and CDR2: MNHNS, SASEGT. Trimming cost V 5 bases and J 2 bases; bases outside gene matches: 5. The CDR3 spans 15 residues. The CDR3 loop is CASSIAGGGQETQYF. The CDR3 DNA is TGTGCCAGCAGTATAGCGGGAGGAGGACAAGAGACCCAGTACTTC.